This TCR beta chain comes out of a study of blood T cell repertoires in COVID-19. Produced via immunoSEQ multiplex PCR; TCRdb's table is partial and in-frame only. The table records around 450,000 clones, around 89% of them present only once. CDR1 is SGHRS and CDR2 is YFSETQ in the germline V gene. The CDR3 runs to 15 residues. Trimming left V 3 bases short and J 1 base short, with 13 bases between. Material for sequencing was peripheral blood. This TCR came from a woman in her twenties or thirties with acute or convalescent COVID-19. This chain uses TRBV5-1 with TRBJ2-5, with a weak D call TRBD2 (5 bases). The CDR3 region is CASSSALGSQETQYF. CDR3 DNA sequence: TGCGCCAGCAGCTCCGCCTTAGGGAGCCAAGAGACCCAGTACTTC.